Below, one T cell receptor beta chain is given with its context. The antigen remains undetermined. The sample originates from a study of shared clonotypes between healthy human individuals. Study-wide background: A couple of women and a few men aged 18 to 49 made up the donors.

CDR3 size: 17 residues. The germline gives CDR1 LGHNA, CDR2 YSLEER. The V and J ends lost 0 bases and 7 bases, in that order; junction bases with no gene match: 8. General study findings and limits: Researchers sampled only blood; tissue repertoires likely differ. For sorted subsets, rarefaction showed incomplete sequencing despite large depth. Memory subsets generally showed lower estimated richness than naive subsets.

Clones were sequenced by immunoSEQ multiplex PCR, and TCRdb holds only the in-frame ones, with some missing. This table has under 2,500,000 clones, more than 90% appearing once. The chain is built from TRBV4-3 and TRBJ2-1; 11 nucleotides agree with TRBD1. What was sequenced was naive CD4+ T cells sorted from blood. Indicated subset: CD45RA+ positively selected. This TCR was sampled from a young man in good health. CDR3 amino acids: CASSQELRDRGVNEQFF. The CDR3 region has the DNA TGCGCCAGCAGCCAAGAGCTCCGGGACAGGGGGGTTAATGAGCAGTTCTTC.